This T cell receptor beta chain was profiled in a study of T cells after yellow fever vaccination. Notes on the study in general: FACS-sorted repertoires might harbor abundant contaminating clonotypes from the bulk population. A large majority of primary-vaccination clones showed up again after the booster (approximately 95% CD4, around 88% CD8). A weaker secondary response peaked on day 5, the primary on day 15.

There are many counts of this clonotype. The target antigen is unknown. TCR cDNA, made by 5'RACE template switching, carried an added universal primer site and UMIs. TCRdb recomputed calls from the 5' RACE reads with MiXCR, one row per CDR3 protein. The data show approximately 300,000 distinct CDR3 sequences, 13% seen once. This CDR3 is 13 amino acids long. The germline CDR1 and CDR2 sequences are SQVTM and ANQGSEA. Trimming pared 4 bases from V and 0 bases from J, leaving 10 bases between. The gene calls are TRBV29-1 and TRBJ2-7; D may correspond to TRBD1 or TRBD2 (5 bases each). The specimen comprised CD4+ T cells sorted from PBMCs, sampled 45 days after the yellow fever booster vaccination. The clonotype was recovered from a man aged 25-40 years who received the YFV17D yellow fever vaccine. The CDR3 protein is CSVAGTGSYEQYF. In DNA form, the CDR3 reads TGCAGCGTTGCCGGGACGGGCTCCTACGAGCAGTACTTC.